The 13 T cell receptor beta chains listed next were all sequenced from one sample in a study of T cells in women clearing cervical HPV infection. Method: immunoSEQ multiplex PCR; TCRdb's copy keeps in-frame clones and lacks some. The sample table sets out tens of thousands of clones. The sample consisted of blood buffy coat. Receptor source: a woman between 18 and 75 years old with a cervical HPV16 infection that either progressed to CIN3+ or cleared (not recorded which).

The sequenced CDR3 bases are TGCGCCAGCAGTCGTACCCGTAGCGGGGGAACAGATACG. It yields the protein CASSRTRSGGTDT. The CDR3 in its entirety is CASSRTRSGGTDTQYF. This sequence joins TRBV10-1 and TRBJ2-3, with 9 positions matching TRBD2. The read is 3 residues too short to cover the CDR3 end, so that end is filled in from the germline J gene. The CDR3 is 16 residues long. Trimming removed 5 bases from V and 3 bases from J; junction bases left unmatched: 9. Per the germline V gene, CDR1 is WNHNN and CDR2 is SYGVQD (reference sequence).

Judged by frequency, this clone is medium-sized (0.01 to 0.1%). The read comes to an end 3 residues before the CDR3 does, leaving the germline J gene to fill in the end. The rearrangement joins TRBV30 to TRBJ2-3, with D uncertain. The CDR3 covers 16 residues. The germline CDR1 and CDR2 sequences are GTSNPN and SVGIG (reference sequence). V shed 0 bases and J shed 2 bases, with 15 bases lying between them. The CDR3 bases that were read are TGTGCCTGGAGTGTACTGTCTAGGCTCGTCACAGATACG. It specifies CAWSVLSRLVTDT. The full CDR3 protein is CAWSVLSRLVTDTQYF. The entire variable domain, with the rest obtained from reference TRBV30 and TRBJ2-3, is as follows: SQTIHQWPATLVQPVGSPLSLECTVEGTSNPNLYWYRQAAGRGLQLLFYSVGIGQISSEVPQNLSASRPQDRQFILSSKKLLLSDSGFYLCAWSVLSRLVTDTQYFGPGTRLTVL.

The sequenced part of the CDR3 DNA is TGCGCCAGCAGCCAAGAGGGCAGGGGGCAAAGGGCCGGGGAG. Its translation: CASSQEGRGQRAGE. In full, the CDR3 is CASSQEGRGQRAGELFF. The V and J genes are TRBV4-1 and TRBJ2-2; 8 bases fit TRBD1. Coverage ceases 3 residues before the CDR3 finishes, and the germline J gene fills in the end. CDR3 size: 17 residues. Germline assignment: CDR1 MGHRA and CDR2 YSYEKL. J lost 6 bases, V lost 0 bases, and 9 bases had no gene match.

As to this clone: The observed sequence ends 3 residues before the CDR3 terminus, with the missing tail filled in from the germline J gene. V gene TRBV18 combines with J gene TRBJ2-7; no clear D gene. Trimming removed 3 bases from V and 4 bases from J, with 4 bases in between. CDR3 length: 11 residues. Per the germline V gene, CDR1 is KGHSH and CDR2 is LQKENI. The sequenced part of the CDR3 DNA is TGTGCCAGCTCACCGCGATACGAG. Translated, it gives CASSPRYE. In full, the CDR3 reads CASSPRYEQYF.

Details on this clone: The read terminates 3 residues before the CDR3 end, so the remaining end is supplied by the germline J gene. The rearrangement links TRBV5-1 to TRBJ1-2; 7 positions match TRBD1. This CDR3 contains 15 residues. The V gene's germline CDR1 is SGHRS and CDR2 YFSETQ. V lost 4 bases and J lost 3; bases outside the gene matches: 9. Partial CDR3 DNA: TGCGCCAGCAGCCCGACAGGGAGTTTAGACTATGGC. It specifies CASSPTGSLDYG. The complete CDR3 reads CASSPTGSLDYGYTF.

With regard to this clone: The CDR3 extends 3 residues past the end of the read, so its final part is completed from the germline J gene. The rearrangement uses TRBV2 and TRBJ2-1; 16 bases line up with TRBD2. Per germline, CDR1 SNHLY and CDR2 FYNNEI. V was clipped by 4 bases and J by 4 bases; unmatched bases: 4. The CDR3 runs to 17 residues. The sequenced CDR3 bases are TGTGCCAGCAGTGCCGGGACTAGCGGGAGGGATTACAATGAG. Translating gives CASSAGTSGRDYNE. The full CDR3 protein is CASSAGTSGRDYNEQFF.

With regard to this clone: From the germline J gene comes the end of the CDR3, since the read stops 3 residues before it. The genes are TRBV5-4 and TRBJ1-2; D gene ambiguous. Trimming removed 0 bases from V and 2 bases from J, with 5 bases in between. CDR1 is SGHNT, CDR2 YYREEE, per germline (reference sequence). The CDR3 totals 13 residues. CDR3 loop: CASSLDGNYGYTF. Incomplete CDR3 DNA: TGTGCCAGCAGCTTGGACGGGAACTATGGC.

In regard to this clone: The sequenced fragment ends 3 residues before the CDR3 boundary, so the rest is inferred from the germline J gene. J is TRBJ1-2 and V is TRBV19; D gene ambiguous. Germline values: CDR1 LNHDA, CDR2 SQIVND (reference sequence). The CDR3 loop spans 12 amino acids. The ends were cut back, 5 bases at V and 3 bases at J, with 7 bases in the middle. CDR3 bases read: TGTGCCAGTAGTCAAACAGACTATGGC. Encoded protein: CASSQTDYG. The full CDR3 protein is CASSQTDYGYTF.

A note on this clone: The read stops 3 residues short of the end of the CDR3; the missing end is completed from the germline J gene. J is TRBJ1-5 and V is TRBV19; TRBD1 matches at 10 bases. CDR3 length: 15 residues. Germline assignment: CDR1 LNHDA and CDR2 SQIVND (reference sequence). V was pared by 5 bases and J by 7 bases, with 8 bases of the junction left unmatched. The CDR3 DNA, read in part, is TGTGCCAGTAGTCCCGGGACAGGGGTAGGACAGCCC. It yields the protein CASSPGTGVGQP. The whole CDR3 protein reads CASSPGTGVGQPQHF.

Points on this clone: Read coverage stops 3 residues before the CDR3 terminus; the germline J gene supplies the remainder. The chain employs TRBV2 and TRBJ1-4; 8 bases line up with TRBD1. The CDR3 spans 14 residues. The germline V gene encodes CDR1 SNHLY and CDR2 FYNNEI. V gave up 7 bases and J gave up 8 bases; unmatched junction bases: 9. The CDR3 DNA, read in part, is TGTGCCAGCAACACAGACAGGGGAGGCGAAAAA. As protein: CASNTDRGGEK. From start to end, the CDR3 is CASNTDRGGEKLFF.

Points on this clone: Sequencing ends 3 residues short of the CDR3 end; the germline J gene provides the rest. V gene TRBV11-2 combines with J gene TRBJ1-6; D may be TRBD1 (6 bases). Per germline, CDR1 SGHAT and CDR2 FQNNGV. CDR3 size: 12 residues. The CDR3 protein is CASSSSRGPLHF. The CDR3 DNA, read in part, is TGTGCCAGCAGCTCTTCGAGGGGGCCC.

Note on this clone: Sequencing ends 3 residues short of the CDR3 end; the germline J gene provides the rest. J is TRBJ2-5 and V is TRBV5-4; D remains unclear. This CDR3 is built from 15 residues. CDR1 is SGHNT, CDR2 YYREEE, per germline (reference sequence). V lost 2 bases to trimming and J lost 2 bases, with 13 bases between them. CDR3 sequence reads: CASSFSTTYQETQYF. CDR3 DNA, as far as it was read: TGTGCCAGCAGCTTTAGTACTACTTATCAAGAGACC.

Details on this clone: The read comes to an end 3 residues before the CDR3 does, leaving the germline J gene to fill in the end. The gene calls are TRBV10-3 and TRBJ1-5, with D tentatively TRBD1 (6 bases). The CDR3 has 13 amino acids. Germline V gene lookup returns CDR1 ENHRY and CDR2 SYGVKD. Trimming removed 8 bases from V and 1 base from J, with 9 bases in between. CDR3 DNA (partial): TGTGCCATCGGACAGACGAGCAATCAGCCC. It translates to CAIGQTSNQP. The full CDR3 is CAIGQTSNQPQHF.